The following is a TCR beta chain sequence with its context. Antigen: not known. The data are from a study of beta chain features in type 1 diabetes. Sequenced material consisted of expressed TCRB transcripts (all of the isolated RNA was reverse transcribed). Deep immunoSEQ sequencing covered naive, central memory and regulatory T cell samples. Repertoires were generated with immunoSEQ multiplex PCR, while TCRdb's copy carries only in-frame clones and drops some. The repertoire includes about 200,000 clones, about 11% of them detected once, and over 1% sits in the top ten. CDR3 length: 16 amino acids. V lost 5 bases to trimming and J lost 2 bases; unmatched junction nucleotides: 6. Germline CDR1 LGHNA, CDR2 YNFKEQ. Study findings and constraints: Here, the possible influence of HLA type (on TCRB rearrangement) remained unresolved.

The sequencing input was central memory CD4+ T cells from blood. The sequence came from a man in his late teens or twenties in good health. The chain carries TRBV4-2 and TRBJ2-7, with 13 bases aligning to TRBD2. The CDR3 region is CASSEGLAGTPYEQYF. The CDR3 region has the DNA TGTGCCAGCAGCGAGGGACTAGCGGGAACTCCCTACGAGCAGTACTTC.